This TCR beta chain was documented in a study of cytomegalovirus exposure and HLA in healthy donors. As regards this clone: Its antigen remains unidentified.

With 60 Vbeta and 13 Jbeta primers, the PCR was carried out. Measured with immunoSEQ multiplex PCR; TCRdb has only the in-frame clones, and not every one. Here the sample spans 100,000 to 150,000 clones, around three quarters being singletons. There are 15 residues in the CDR3. V was shortened by 4 bases and J by 4 bases, with 17 bases between the two germline ends. CDR1 and CDR2 (germline): SGDLS, YYNGEE. Findings and caveats of the study: CMV serostatus stood as the only immune exposure information on hand.

The V gene is TRBV9, the J gene TRBJ1-1, with no clear D. The clonotype comes from a man aged 25-40 years in good health and CMV-seropositive. Sequences were obtained from PBMCs. This CDR3 reads CASSPTTGRTTEAFF. The CDR3 DNA reads TGTGCCAGCAGCCCGACAACGGGGAGGACCACTGAAGCTTTCTTT. Variable domain in full (rest from reference TRBV9 and TRBJ1-1): DSGVTQTPKHLITATGQRVTLRCSPRSGDLSVYWYQQSLDQGLQFLIQYYNGEERAKGNILERFSAQQFPDLHSELNLSSLELGDSALYFCASSPTTGRTTEAFFGQGTRLTVV.